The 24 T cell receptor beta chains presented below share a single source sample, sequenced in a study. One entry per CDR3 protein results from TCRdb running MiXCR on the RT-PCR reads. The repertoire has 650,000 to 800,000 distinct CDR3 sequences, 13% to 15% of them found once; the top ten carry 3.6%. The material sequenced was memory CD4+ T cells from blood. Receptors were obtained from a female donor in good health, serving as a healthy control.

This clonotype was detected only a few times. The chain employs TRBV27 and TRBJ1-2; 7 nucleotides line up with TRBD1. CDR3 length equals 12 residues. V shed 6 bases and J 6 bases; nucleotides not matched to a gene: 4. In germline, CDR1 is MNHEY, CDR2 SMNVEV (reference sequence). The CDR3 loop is CASSDRDDGYTF. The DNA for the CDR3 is TGTGCCAGCAGCGACAGGGATGATGGCTACACCTTC.

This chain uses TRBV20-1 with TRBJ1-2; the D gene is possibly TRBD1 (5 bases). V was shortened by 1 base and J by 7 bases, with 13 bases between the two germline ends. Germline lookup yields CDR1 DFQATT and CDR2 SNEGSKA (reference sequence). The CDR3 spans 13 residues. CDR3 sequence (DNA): TGCAGTGCTAGAGCGGCAGGGTCAGTTGGCTACACCTTC. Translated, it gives CSARAAGSVGYTF.

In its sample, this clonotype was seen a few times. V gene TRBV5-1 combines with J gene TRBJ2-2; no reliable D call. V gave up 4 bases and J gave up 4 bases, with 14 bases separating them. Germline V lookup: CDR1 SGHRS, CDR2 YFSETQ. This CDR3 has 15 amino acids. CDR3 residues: CASSTDEFRTGELFF. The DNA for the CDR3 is TGCGCCAGCAGCACGGACGAATTCCGCACCGGGGAGCTGTTTTTT. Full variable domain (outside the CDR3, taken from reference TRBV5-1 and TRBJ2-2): KAGVTQTPRYLIKTRGQQVTLSCSPISGHRSVSWYQQTPGQGLQFLFEYFSETQRNKGNFPGRFSGRQFSNSRSEMNVSTLELGDSALYLCASSTDEFRTGELFFGEGSRLTVL.

The CDR3 DNA reads as TGCGCCAGCAGCTTGGAGGGAAGAGGAAACATTCAGTACTTC. The encoded protein is CASSLEGRGNIQYF. This chain joins TRBV5-1 and TRBJ2-4; D uncertain. Germline CDR1 is SGHRS and CDR2 is YFSETQ. The CDR3 has 14 amino acids. Trimming shortened V by 0 bases and J by 6 bases, and 10 bases separated the two germline ends.

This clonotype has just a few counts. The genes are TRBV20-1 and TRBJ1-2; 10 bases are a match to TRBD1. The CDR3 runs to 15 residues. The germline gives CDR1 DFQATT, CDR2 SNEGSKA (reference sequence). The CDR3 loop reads CNPSPGQGRYGGYTF. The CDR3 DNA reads TGCAATCCTTCTCCGGGACAGGGGCGTTACGGGGGCTACACCTTC.

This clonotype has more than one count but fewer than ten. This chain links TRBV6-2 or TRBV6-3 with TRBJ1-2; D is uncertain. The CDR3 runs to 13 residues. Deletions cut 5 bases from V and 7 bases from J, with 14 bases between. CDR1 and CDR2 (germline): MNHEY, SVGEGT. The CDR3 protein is CASSNLRASGYTF. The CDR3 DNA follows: TGTGCCAGCAGTAACTTACGGGCCTCTGGCTACACCTTC.

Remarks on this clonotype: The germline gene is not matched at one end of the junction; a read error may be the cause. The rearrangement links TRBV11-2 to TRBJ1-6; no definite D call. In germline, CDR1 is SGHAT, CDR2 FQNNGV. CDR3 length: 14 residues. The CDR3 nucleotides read TGTGCCAGCAGCTTAGCCGCGGGTTTGACACCCCCCCACTTT. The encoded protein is CASSLAAGLTPPHF.

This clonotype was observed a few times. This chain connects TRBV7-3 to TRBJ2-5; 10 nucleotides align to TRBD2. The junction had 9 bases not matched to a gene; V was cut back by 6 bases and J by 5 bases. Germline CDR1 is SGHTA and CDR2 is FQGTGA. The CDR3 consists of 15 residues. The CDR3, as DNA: TGTGCCAGCAGTCCGGGACTAGCGCCCCCCGAGACCCAGTACTTC. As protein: CASSPGLAPPETQYF. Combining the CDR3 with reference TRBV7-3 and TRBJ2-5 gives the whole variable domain GAGVSQTPSNKVTEKGKYVELRCDPISGHTALYWYRQSLGQGPEFLIYFQGTGAADDSGLPNDRFFAVRPEGSVSTLKIQRTERGDSAVYLCASSPGLAPPETQYFGPGTRLLVL.

The CDR3 DNA reads TGCAGTGCTAGAGCGGGACAGGCAAACACAGATACGCAGTATTTT. It translates to CSARAGQANTDTQYF. The J gene is TRBJ2-3, the V gene TRBV20-1, with TRBD1 matching over 8 bases. The V gene end was trimmed by 1 base and the J gene end by 2 bases; junction bases not matched to a gene: 5. Germline V gene sequence: CDR1 DFQATT, CDR2 SNEGSKA (reference sequence). The CDR3 length is 15 residues.

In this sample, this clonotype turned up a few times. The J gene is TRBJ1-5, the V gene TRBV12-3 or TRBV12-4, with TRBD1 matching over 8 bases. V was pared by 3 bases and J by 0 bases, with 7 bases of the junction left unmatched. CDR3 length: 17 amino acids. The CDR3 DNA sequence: TGTGCCAGCAGTTTGGGTGTGGGACAGGTTAGCAATCAGCCCCAGCATTTT. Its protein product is CASSLGVGQVSNQPQHF.

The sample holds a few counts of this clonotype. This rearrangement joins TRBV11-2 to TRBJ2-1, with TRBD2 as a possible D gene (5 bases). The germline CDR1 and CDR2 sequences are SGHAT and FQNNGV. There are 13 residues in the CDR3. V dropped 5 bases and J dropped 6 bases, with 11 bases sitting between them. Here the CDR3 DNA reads TGTGCCAGCAGCCCAGACTACTTCAATGAGCAGTTCTTC. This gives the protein CASSPDYFNEQFF.

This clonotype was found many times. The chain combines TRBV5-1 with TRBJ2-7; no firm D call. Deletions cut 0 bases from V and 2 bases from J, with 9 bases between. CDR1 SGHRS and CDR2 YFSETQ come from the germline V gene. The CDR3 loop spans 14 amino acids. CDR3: CASSLDSEAYEQYF. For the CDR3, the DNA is TGCGCCAGCAGCTTGGACAGCGAAGCCTACGAGCAGTACTTC.

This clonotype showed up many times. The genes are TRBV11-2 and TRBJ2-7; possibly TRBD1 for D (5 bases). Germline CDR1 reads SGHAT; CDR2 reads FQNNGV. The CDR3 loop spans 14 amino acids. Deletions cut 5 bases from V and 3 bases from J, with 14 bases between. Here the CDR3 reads CASSHMDNYYEQYF. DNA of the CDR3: TGTGCCAGCAGCCACATGGACAACTACTACGAGCAGTACTTC.

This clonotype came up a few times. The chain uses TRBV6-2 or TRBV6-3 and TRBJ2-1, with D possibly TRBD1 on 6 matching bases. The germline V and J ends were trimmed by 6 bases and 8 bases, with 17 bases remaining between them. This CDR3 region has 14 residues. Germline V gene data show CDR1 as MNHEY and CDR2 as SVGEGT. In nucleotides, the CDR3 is TGTGCCAGCAGCACTTATTACAGGGACGATGAGCAGTTCTTC. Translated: CASSTYYRDDEQFF.

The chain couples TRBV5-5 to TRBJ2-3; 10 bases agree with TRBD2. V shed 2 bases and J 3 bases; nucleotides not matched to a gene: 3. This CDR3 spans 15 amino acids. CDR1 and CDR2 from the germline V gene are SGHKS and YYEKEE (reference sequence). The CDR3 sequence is CASSFLAGETDTQYF. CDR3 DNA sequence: TGTGCCAGCAGCTTTCTAGCGGGAGAAACAGATACGCAGTATTTT.

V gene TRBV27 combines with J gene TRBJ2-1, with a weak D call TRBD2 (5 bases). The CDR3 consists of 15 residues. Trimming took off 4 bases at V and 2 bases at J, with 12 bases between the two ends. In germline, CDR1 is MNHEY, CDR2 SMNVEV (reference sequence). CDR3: CASSSREAAYNEQFF. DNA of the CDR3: TGTGCCAGCAGTTCCCGGGAAGCGGCCTACAATGAGCAGTTCTTC.

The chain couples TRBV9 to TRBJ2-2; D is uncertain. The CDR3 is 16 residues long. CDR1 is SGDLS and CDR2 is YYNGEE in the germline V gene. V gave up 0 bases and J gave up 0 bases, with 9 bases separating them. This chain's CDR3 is CASSVEGIPNTGELFF. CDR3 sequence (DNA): TGTGCCAGCAGCGTAGAAGGGATTCCGAACACCGGGGAGCTGTTTTTT.

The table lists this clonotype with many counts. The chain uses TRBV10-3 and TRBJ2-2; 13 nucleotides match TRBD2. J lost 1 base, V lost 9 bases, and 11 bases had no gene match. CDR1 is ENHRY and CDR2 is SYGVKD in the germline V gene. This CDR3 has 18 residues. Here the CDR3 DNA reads TGTGCCATAGGGGGGACTAGCGGGATCGGAGGGAACACCGGGGAGCTGTTTTTT. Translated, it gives CAIGGTSGIGGNTGELFF.

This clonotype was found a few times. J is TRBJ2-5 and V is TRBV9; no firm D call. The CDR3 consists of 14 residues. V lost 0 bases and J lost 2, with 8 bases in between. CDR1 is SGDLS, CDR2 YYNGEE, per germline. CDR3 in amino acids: CASSVVGMQETQYF. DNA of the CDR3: TGTGCCAGCAGCGTAGTGGGGATGCAAGAGACCCAGTACTTC. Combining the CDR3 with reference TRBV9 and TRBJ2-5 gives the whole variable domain DSGVTQTPKHLITATGQRVTLRCSPRSGDLSVYWYQQSLDQGLQFLIQYYNGEERAKGNILERFSAQQFPDLHSELNLSSLELGDSALYFCASSVVGMQETQYFGPGTRLLVL.

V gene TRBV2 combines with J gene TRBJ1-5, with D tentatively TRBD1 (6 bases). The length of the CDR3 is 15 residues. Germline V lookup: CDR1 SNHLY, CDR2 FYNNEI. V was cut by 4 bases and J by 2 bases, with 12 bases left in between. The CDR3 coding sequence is TGTGCCAGCAGTGGGGGGGCGGCTCGCAATCAGCCCCAGCATTTT. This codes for CASSGGAARNQPQHF.

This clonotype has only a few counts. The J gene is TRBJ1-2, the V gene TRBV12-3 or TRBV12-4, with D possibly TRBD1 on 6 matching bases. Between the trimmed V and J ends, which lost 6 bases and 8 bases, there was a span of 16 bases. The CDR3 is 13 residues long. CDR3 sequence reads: CASSPDRIDGYTF. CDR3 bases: TGTGCCAGCAGCCCTGACAGGATCGACGGCTACACCTTC.

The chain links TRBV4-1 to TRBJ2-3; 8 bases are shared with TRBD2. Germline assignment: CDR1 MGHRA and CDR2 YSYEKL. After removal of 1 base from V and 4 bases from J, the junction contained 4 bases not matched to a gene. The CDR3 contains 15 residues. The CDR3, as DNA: TGCGCCAGCAGCCAAGCGGGAGGGGGTGCAGATACGCAGTATTTT. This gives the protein CASSQAGGGADTQYF.

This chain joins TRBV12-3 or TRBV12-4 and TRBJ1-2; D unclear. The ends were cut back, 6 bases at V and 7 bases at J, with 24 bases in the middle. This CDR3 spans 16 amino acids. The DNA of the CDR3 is TGTGCCAGCAGCCATGTCGTGGGCCCGGCCGCTTTTGGCTACACCTTC. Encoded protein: CASSHVVGPAAFGYTF.

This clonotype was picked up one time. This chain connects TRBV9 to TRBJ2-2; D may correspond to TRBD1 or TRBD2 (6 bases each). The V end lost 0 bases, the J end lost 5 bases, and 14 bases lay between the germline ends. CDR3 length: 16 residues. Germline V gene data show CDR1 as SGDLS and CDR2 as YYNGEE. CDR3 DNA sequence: TGTGCCAGCAGCGTAGGAAGGGGGGACGCGACCGGGGAGCTGTTTTTT. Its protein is CASSVGRGDATGELFF. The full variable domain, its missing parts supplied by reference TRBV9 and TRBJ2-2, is DSGVTQTPKHLITATGQRVTLRCSPRSGDLSVYWYQQSLDQGLQFLIQYYNGEERAKGNILERFSAQQFPDLHSELNLSSLELGDSALYFCASSVGRGDATGELFFGEGSRLTVL.